The present entry profiles one TCR beta chain with its context. Its target is not known. All the patients suffered relapse after autologous stem cell transplantation, and brentuximab vedotin exposure differed. This sample was taken from a study of PD-1 blockade in classical Hodgkin lymphoma. Study-wide background: The nivolumab dose that patients received was 3 mg/kg, given intravenously every 2 weeks. Study-wide findings and caveats: The authors excluded patients who started nivolumab under 1 year after ASCT. Diversity in CD4+ TCRs, unlike that measured in CD8+ TCRs, had risen significantly by C4D1. Reported findings placed baseline TCR diversity lower in newly diagnosed patients (compared with healthy donors).

The repertoire was sequenced with immunoSEQ multiplex PCR; TCRdb's copy has only in-frame clones and lacks some. Of about 100,000 clones listed, more than 85% were seen once; the top ten hold approximately 6.3%. The CDR3 loop spans 14 amino acids. V shed 1 base and J shed 2 bases, with 9 bases lying between them. Germline assignment: CDR1 SGHVS and CDR2 FNYEAQ. This chain joins TRBV7-6 and TRBJ2-7; possibly TRBD2 for D (5 bases). The source material was peripheral blood mononuclear cells (PBMCs), sampled before the second cycle of nivolumab. This clonotype was obtained from a human donor with classical Hodgkin lymphoma. The CDR3 reads CASSLGSATYEQYF. The CDR3, as DNA: TGTGCCAGCAGCTTAGGTAGCGCCACCTACGAGCAGTACTTC.